The 28 T cell receptor beta chains presented below share a single source sample, sequenced in a study of T cells after yellow fever vaccination. TCRdb ran MiXCR on the 5' RACE reads and lists one entry per CDR3 protein. Among around 300,000 distinct CDR3 sequences listed, over 4% were seen once. The sequencing used PBMCs, collected 5 days after the yellow fever booster vaccination. Receptors were obtained from a man aged 18-30 years who received the YFV17D yellow fever vaccine.

A few counts support this clonotype. The CDR3 DNA is TGTGCCAGCAACCCGACAGGTTTCTATGGCTACACCTTC. As protein: CASNPTGFYGYTF. This sequence joins TRBV2 and TRBJ1-2; tentative D call: TRBD1 (6 bases). The CDR3 extends over 13 amino acids. Germline V CDR1 and CDR2: SNHLY, FYNNEI. Trimming left V 7 bases short and J 4 bases short, with 13 bases between. Complete variable domain (other parts from reference TRBV2 and TRBJ1-2): EPEVTQTPSHQVTQMGQEVILRCVPISNHLYFYWYRQILGQKVEFLVSFYNNEISEKSEIFDDQFSVERPDGSNFTLKIRSTKLEDSAMYFCASNPTGFYGYTFGSGTRLTVV.

This clonotype was counted a few times. The V call is TRBV29-1, the J call TRBJ1-5; D not certain. V lost 5 bases to trimming and J lost 0 bases, with 8 bases between them. The CDR3 sequence is 13 residues long. Per germline, CDR1 SQVTM and CDR2 ANQGSEA. The CDR3 DNA reads TGCAGCGTTTCCGGGAATAGCAATCAGCCCCAGCATTTT. Translation: CSVSGNSNQPQHF.

The chain couples TRBV4-3 to TRBJ2-3; D call uncertain. The CDR3 length is 14 residues. Germline lookup yields CDR1 LGHNA and CDR2 YSLEER. Trimming took 3 bases from V and 5 from J, leaving 12 bases between them. CDR3 bases: TGCGCCAGCAGCCACCCCTCCTCGGGAGATACGCAGTATTTT. Translating it yields CASSHPSSGDTQYF.

This clonotype was detected many times. The V call is TRBV29-1, the J call TRBJ2-1; no firm D call. The germline CDR1 and CDR2 sequences are SQVTM and ANQGSEA. Trimming cost V 4 bases and J 4 bases, with 8 bases left between them. The CDR3 consists of 12 residues. CDR3 in DNA: TGCAGCGTTGGCAGGCGGTACAATGAGCAGTTCTTC. This codes for CSVGRRYNEQFF.

This clonotype was recorded a few times. The rearrangement uses TRBV19 and TRBJ1-5, with D unclear. Trimming took 5 bases from V and 1 from J, leaving 12 bases between them. The CDR3 extends over 15 amino acids. Germline CDR1 and CDR2: LNHDA and SQIVND (reference sequence). CDR3 region: CASSAVWFSNQPQHF. The CDR3 coding sequence is TGTGCCAGTAGTGCGGTCTGGTTCAGCAATCAGCCCCAGCATTTT.

This clonotype was seen a few times. V usage is TRBV6-2 or TRBV6-3 and J usage is TRBJ1-2, with D tentatively TRBD1 (5 bases). Germline lookup yields CDR1 MNHEY and CDR2 SVGEGT. This CDR3 is 17 amino acids long. The V end lost 2 bases, the J end lost 4 bases, and 20 bases lay between the germline ends. The CDR3 protein is CASSYPGVDRETYGYTF. CDR3 DNA sequence: TGTGCCAGCAGTTACCCCGGCGTCGACAGAGAAACCTATGGCTACACCTTC.

This clonotype has just a few counts. The chain combines TRBV7-3 with TRBJ2-3; 8 nucleotides match TRBD1. The CDR3 extends over 16 amino acids. Germline trimming cut 4 bases from V and 0 bases from J; bases unmatched to any gene: 6. Germline values: CDR1 SGHTA, CDR2 FQGTGA. The CDR3, as DNA: TGTGCCAGCAGCTCACAGGGGGGACCTAGCACAGATACGCAGTATTTT. Translating gives CASSSQGGPSTDTQYF.

V gene TRBV12-3 or TRBV12-4 combines with J gene TRBJ2-7; tentatively, D is TRBD2 (7 bases). This CDR3 spans 15 amino acids. Trimming stripped 7 bases from V and 1 base from J, with 17 bases between. In DNA form, the CDR3 reads TGTGCCAGCACCAAATGGGGGGGGCCTTCCTACGAGCAGTACTTC. Its translation is CASTKWGGPSYEQYF.

V usage is TRBV20-1 and J usage is TRBJ1-5; 7 bases fit TRBD1. V lost 5 bases to trimming and J lost 4 bases; unmatched junction nucleotides: 14. Germline V gene sequence: CDR1 DFQATT, CDR2 SNEGSKA (reference sequence). The CDR3 runs 16 residues. The DNA of the CDR3 is TGCAGTGCTTCCCCGGGACAGCTGGCCGTGAATCAGCCCCAGCATTTT. It is translated as CSASPGQLAVNQPQHF.

This clonotype appeared many times. This chain connects TRBV11-2 to TRBJ2-5; 9 bases line up with TRBD1. With 6 bases clipped from V and 5 bases from J, the junction kept 10 bases outside the gene matches. Germline CDR1 is SGHAT and CDR2 is FQNNGV. The CDR3 loop spans 15 amino acids. The CDR3 DNA follows: TGTGCCAGCAGTTCGTGGACAGGGGAATGGGAGACCCAGTACTTC. Amino acids: CASSSWTGEWETQYF. Filled out from reference TRBV11-2 and TRBJ2-5, the complete variable domain reads EAGVAQSPRYKIIEKRQSVAFWCNPISGHATLYWYQQILGQGPKLLIQFQNNGVVDDSQLPKDRFSAERLKGVDSTLKIQPAKLEDSAVYLCASSSWTGEWETQYFGPGTRLLVL.

This clonotype appeared many times. CDR3 in DNA: TGTGCCAGCAGTGACAACGTTAACACTGAAGCTTTCTTT. Its translation is CASSDNVNTEAFF. The rearrangement links TRBV12-3 or TRBV12-4 to TRBJ1-1; D remains unclear. The CDR3 has 13 residues. Trimming removed 5 bases at V and 2 bases at J, with 9 bases between.

This clonotype was counted between two and nine times. V and J are TRBV9 and TRBJ2-1; TRBD2 might be the D (5 bases). Trimming took 0 bases from V and 7 from J, leaving 11 bases between them. Germline-derived CDR1 and CDR2 are SGDLS and YYNGEE. The CDR3 sequence is 14 residues long. In DNA, the CDR3 is TGTGCCAGCAGCGTAGGAGGGCTTGTAAATGAGCAGTTCTTC. Translation gives CASSVGGLVNEQFF.

This clonotype has a handful of counts. V and J are TRBV20-1 and TRBJ2-3; TRBD2 aligns across 9 bases. This CDR3 contains 17 residues. V lost 6 bases to trimming and J lost 3 bases; unmatched junction nucleotides: 16. The germline V gene has CDR1 DFQATT and CDR2 SNEGSKA (reference sequence). The CDR3 loop is CSALSGGGLRWTDTQYF. DNA for the CDR3: TGCAGTGCCCTTAGCGGGGGAGGCCTAAGGTGGACAGATACGCAGTATTTT.

V is TRBV28 and J is TRBJ1-6; D gene ambiguous. Germline CDR1 MDHEN, CDR2 SYDVKM. CDR3 length: 17 amino acids. V was shortened by 3 bases and J by 5 bases, with 17 bases between the two germline ends. This CDR3 is CASSFPHNLFHNSPLHF. CDR3 sequence (DNA): TGTGCCAGCAGTTTTCCCCACAACCTGTTCCATAATTCACCCCTCCACTTT. Looking up the rest from reference TRBV28 and TRBJ1-6 gives the full variable domain: DVKVTQSSRYLVKRTGEKVFLECVQDMDHENMFWYRQDPGLGLRLIYFSYDVKMKEKGDIPEGYSVSREKKERFSLILESASTNQTSMYLCASSFPHNLFHNSPLHFGNGTRLTVT.

This clonotype has just a few counts. The chain uses TRBV20-1 and TRBJ2-1; D not resolved. The V end was cut by 0 bases, the J end by 0 bases, with 6 bases between. Germline V lookup: CDR1 DFQATT, CDR2 SNEGSKA (reference sequence). This CDR3 comprises 14 residues. CDR3 sequence (DNA): TGCAGTGCTAGAGAAGCCAGCTCCTACAATGAGCAGTTCTTC. This sequence encodes CSAREASSYNEQFF.

This clonotype occurred many times. This chain joins TRBV9 and TRBJ2-3; D perhaps matches TRBD1 (6 bases). V was trimmed by 3 bases and J by 3 bases, leaving 14 bases between them. From germline, CDR1 is SGDLS and CDR2 YYNGEE. CDR3 length equals 15 residues. The CDR3 bases are TGTGCCAGCAGCGCCACAGGGTTGCGAACAGATACGCAGTATTTT. Translating it yields CASSATGLRTDTQYF.

This clonotype has just a few counts. The chain joins TRBV6-5 to TRBJ1-2, with D unclear. V lost 5 bases to trimming and J lost 3 bases, with 10 bases between them. The CDR3 is 13 residues long. CDR1 is MNHEY and CDR2 is SVGAGI in the germline V gene. The CDR3 DNA reads as TGTGCCAGCAGTCGACCGCGCGACTATGGCTACACCTTC. Amino acid sequence: CASSRPRDYGYTF.

The chain's CDR3 is CASSLRGAGGLHEQYF. For the CDR3, the DNA is TGTGCCAGCAGCTTAAGGGGGGCAGGGGGCCTACACGAGCAGTACTTC. The chain employs TRBV7-3 and TRBJ2-7; 8 bases are shared with TRBD1. V was pared by 1 base and J by 5 bases, with 10 bases of the junction left unmatched. Looked up from germline, CDR1 is SGHTA and CDR2 is FQGTGA. The CDR3 has 16 residues.

In this sample, this clonotype turned up a few times. The rearrangement links TRBV5-1 to TRBJ2-3; TRBD1 agrees at 7 bases. The germline V gene encodes CDR1 SGHRS and CDR2 YFSETQ. Trimming removed 4 bases from V and 5 bases from J; junction bases left unmatched: 16. The CDR3 consists of 17 residues. The CDR3 bases are TGCGCCAGCAGCCGACAGGGAGAGACCCGATCGGTAGATACGCAGTATTTT. Protein: CASSRQGETRSVDTQYF.

Only a few counts were recorded for this clonotype. In nucleotides, the CDR3 is TGTGCCAGCAGTTATCGTCGGGGTCAGCCCCAGCATTTT. As protein: CASSYRRGQPQHF. The rearrangement joins TRBV6-2 or TRBV6-3 to TRBJ1-5; no clear D gene. CDR3 length: 13 amino acids. Trimming shortened V by 3 bases and J by 6 bases, and 9 bases separated the two germline ends. Germline CDR1 reads MNHEY; CDR2 reads SVGEGT.

In this sample, this clonotype turned up many times. CDR3 region: CASSVATAGQETQYF. The CDR3 bases are TGTGCCAGCAGCGTAGCTACCGCGGGACAAGAGACCCAGTACTTC. The gene calls are TRBV9 and TRBJ2-5, with D perhaps matching TRBD2 (6 bases). The CDR3 has 15 amino acids. The ends were cut back, 0 bases at V and 2 bases at J, with 11 bases in the middle. Germline V gives CDR1 SGDLS, CDR2 YYNGEE.

The chain carries TRBV7-7 and TRBJ1-2, with D uncertain. This CDR3 spans 15 amino acids. Germline V gene data show CDR1 as SSHAT and CDR2 as FNYEAQ (reference sequence). The germline V and J ends were trimmed by 3 bases and 7 bases, with 18 bases remaining between them. CDR3 nucleotide sequence: TGTGCCAGCAGCTTGTCTTCTGGCGGGCCAGCTGGCTACACCTTC. Protein: CASSLSSGGPAGYTF.

In its sample, this clonotype was seen a few times. This rearrangement joins TRBV9 to TRBJ2-5, with a weak D call TRBD2 (7 bases). The CDR3 covers 15 residues. With 6 bases removed from V and 5 bases from J, the gap between germline ends came to 20 bases. Germline V gives CDR1 SGDLS, CDR2 YYNGEE. The CDR3 sequence is CASTLGGRLVETQYF. In nucleotides, the CDR3 is TGTGCCAGCACCCTGGGGGGGCGCCTTGTGGAGACCCAGTACTTC.

V gene TRBV12-3 or TRBV12-4 combines with J gene TRBJ1-4; 9 nucleotides align to TRBD1. The junction had 8 bases not matched to a gene; V was cut back by 6 bases and J by 6 bases. The CDR3 extends over 15 amino acids. This chain's CDR3 is CASSRSGTGYEKLFF. CDR3 DNA sequence: TGTGCCAGCAGCAGATCCGGGACAGGGTATGAAAAACTGTTTTTT.

V is TRBV20-1 and J is TRBJ2-1, with D possibly TRBD1 on 5 matching bases. V lost 1 base, J lost 12 bases, and 13 bases lay in between. Germline-derived CDR1 and CDR2 are DFQATT and SNEGSKA (reference sequence). This CDR3 is built from 12 residues. CDR3: CSARGLTEGQFF. DNA of the CDR3: TGCAGTGCTAGAGGCTTGACAGAAGGGCAGTTCTTC.

J is TRBJ1-1 and V is TRBV7-2; TRBD1 aligns across 10 bases. Germline V CDR1 and CDR2: SGHTA, FQGNSA. CDR3 size: 15 residues. The V segment lost 5 bases and the J segment 4 bases; nucleotides outside the gene matches: 7. Here the CDR3 reads CASSPGQGKITEAFF. CDR3 nucleotides: TGTGCCAGCAGCCCGGGACAGGGGAAGATCACTGAAGCTTTCTTT.

This clonotype was picked up a small number of times. The rearrangement links TRBV30 to TRBJ2-7; no definite D call. V lost 4 bases, J lost 0 bases, and 10 bases lay in between. Germline CDR1 GTSNPN, CDR2 SVGIG (reference sequence). This CDR3 is 13 amino acids long. The CDR3 sequence is CAWTLYSSYEQYF. The DNA of the CDR3 is TGTGCCTGGACCCTCTATAGCTCCTACGAGCAGTACTTC.

This chain connects TRBV6-5 to TRBJ1-2, with D unclear. Germline CDR1 and CDR2: MNHEY and SVGAGI. The CDR3 is 11 amino acids. V was pared by 10 bases and J by 5 bases, with 11 bases between. This CDR3 is CATQAGYGYTF. The CDR3 region has the DNA TGTGCCACCCAAGCCGGGTATGGCTACACCTTC.